In this sample, the clone carrying this T cell receptor beta chain turned up many times. Its antigen is not identified. This entry is derived from a study of CD8+CD57+ T cells in acquired aplastic anemia. Study-level information: Quantities of DNA derived from sorted CD4+ and CD8+ cells averaged approximately 3.5 ug.

Profiling of TCR beta VDJ combinations and CDR3 sequences used genomic DNA as template. MiXCR, applied by TCRdb to the reads, yields one record per CDR3 protein. The sample holds approximately 200,000 distinct CDR3 sequences, around 60% seen once. From germline, CDR1 is SQVTM and CDR2 ANQGSEA. The CDR3 runs to 16 residues. Trimming removed 6 bases from V and 9 bases from J; junction bases left unmatched: 20. Points from the study as a whole: No significant patient-versus-control difference appeared in CD8+ Simpson's diversity.

This chain uses TRBV29-1 with TRBJ2-1; TRBD1 aligns across 7 bases. This clonotype was obtained from a human donor in good health. The sample comprised sorted CD4+, CD8+, or CD8+CD57+ T cells (not recorded which) from PBMCs. CDR3 loop: CSVYSPGTAISGEQFF. The CDR3 nucleotides are TGCAGCGTCTACAGCCCCGGGACAGCCATTTCTGGTGAGCAGTTCTTC.